The clone carrying this T cell receptor (beta chain) was detected only a few times. No antigen is known for it. TCRdb fed the 5' RACE reads into MiXCR, producing one record per CDR3 protein. The sample comprises hundreds of thousands of distinct CDR3 sequences, roughly 25% of which are singletons, and 0.89% rests with the top ten. CDR3 length: 17 amino acids. Germline CDR1 and CDR2: SGDLS and YYNGEE. The V gene end was trimmed by 3 bases and the J gene end by 4 bases; junction bases not matched to a gene: 7. This record belongs to a study of CD8 T cells in ankylosing spondylitis. Study-wide results and caveats: Past research had described some motif variants in reactive arthritis synovial fluid and blood. Disease-associated clonotypes exhibited CD8+ identity and were relatively infrequent in peripheral blood. Within ankylosing spondylitis blood, a TCR beta motif made up of eight or nine highly homologous variants appeared to be characteristic.

Specimen: blood, either unsorted or a sorted T cell fraction (not recorded which). This chain connects TRBV9 to TRBJ2-5; TRBD2 aligns across 15 bases. This TCR was recovered from a male donor with ankylosing spondylitis. The CDR3 bases are TGTGCCAGCAGCGATGGACTAGCGGGAGGGCCTGGAGAGACCCAGTACTTC. Its translation: CASSDGLAGGPGETQYF.